The 21 T cell receptor beta chains in this list originate from one sample, sequenced in a study of shared clonotypes between healthy human individuals. TCRdb's table, derived via immunoSEQ multiplex PCR, lists solely in-frame clones and lacks some. The table has millions of clones, approximately 95% seen once. The material sequenced was naive CD4+ T cells sorted from blood. Subset given: CD45RA+ positively selected. Receptors were obtained from a young man in good health.

CDR3 loop: CASSPSLAEPQETQYF. The CDR3 bases are TGTGCCAGCTCACCAAGCCTAGCGGAGCCCCAAGAGACCCAGTACTTC. The V call is TRBV18, the J call TRBJ2-5, with 7 bases fitting TRBD2. Germline trimming cut 2 bases from V and 1 base from J; bases unmatched to any gene: 7. This CDR3 spans 16 amino acids. CDR1 and CDR2 from the germline V gene are KGHSH and LQKENI.

The chain couples TRBV29-1 to TRBJ2-1, with 8 bases lining up with TRBD2. The length of the CDR3 is 13 residues. J gave up 6 bases and V 5 bases, and 6 bases lay outside the gene matches. Germline V CDR1 and CDR2: SQVTM, ANQGSEA. The CDR3 DNA reads TGCAGCGTTCGTCCGGGAGGGCCCAATGAGCAGTTCTTC. It codes for CSVRPGGPNEQFF.

The chain is built from TRBV7-9 and TRBJ1-2; 7 nucleotides line up with TRBD1. Germline V gene sequence: CDR1 SEHNR, CDR2 FQNEAQ (reference sequence). After removal of 5 bases from V and 7 bases from J, the junction contained 4 bases not matched to a gene. The CDR3 has 12 residues. CDR3 amino acids: CASSLTGFGYTF. CDR3 sequence (DNA): TGTGCCAGCAGCCTGACAGGGTTTGGCTACACCTTC.

The chain is built from TRBV30 and TRBJ1-1, with TRBD1 matching 7 bases. CDR1 and CDR2 from the germline V gene are GTSNPN and SVGIG (reference sequence). With 2 bases clipped from V and 7 bases from J, the junction kept 1 base outside the gene matches. CDR3 length: 11 residues. The CDR3 nucleotides read TGTGCCTGGAGTACAGGGGTTGAAGCTTTCTTT. This encodes CAWSTGVEAFF. Full variable domain (rest looked up from reference TRBV30 and TRBJ1-1): SQTIHQWPATLVQPVGSPLSLECTVEGTSNPNLYWYRQAAGRGLQLLFYSVGIGQISSEVPQNLSASRPQDRQFILSSKKLLLSDSGFYLCAWSTGVEAFFGQGTRLTVV.

Regarding this clone: Other nucleotide sequences from this sample produce the same CDR3. This rearrangement joins TRBV19 to TRBJ2-7; D could derive from TRBD1 or TRBD2 (5 bases each). Germline CDR1 reads LNHDA; CDR2 reads SQIVND (reference sequence). The CDR3 extends over 13 amino acids. V lost 1 base and J 6 bases, leaving 10 bases between the germline ends. The CDR3 loop is CASSIVGAGEQYF. CDR3 bases: TGTGCCAGTAGTATAGTCGGGGCGGGCGAGCAGTACTTC.

The chain joins TRBV7-9 to TRBJ2-7; 8 bases are shared with TRBD1. CDR1 SEHNR and CDR2 FQNEAQ come from the germline V gene (reference sequence). V was pared by 5 bases and J by 3 bases, with 6 bases of the junction left unmatched. CDR3 length equals 14 residues. The CDR3 coding sequence is TGTGCCAGCAGCATTCGACAGGGGTACTACGAGCAGTACTTC. Translated, it gives CASSIRQGYYEQYF.

V and J are TRBV6-1 and TRBJ1-5; D is uncertain. The CDR3 loop spans 12 amino acids. Per the germline V gene, CDR1 is MNHNS and CDR2 is SASEGT. V lost 3 bases to trimming and J lost 6 bases, with 6 bases between them. In DNA form, the CDR3 reads TGTGCCAGCAGTGATGGTGGTCAGCCCCAGCATTTT. This gives the protein CASSDGGQPQHF.

This clone came up once. The rearrangement links TRBV10-3 to TRBJ1-3; maybe TRBD1 (5 bases). The germline V gene has CDR1 ENHRY and CDR2 SYGVKD. With 3 bases removed from V and 0 bases from J, the gap between germline ends came to 12 bases. The CDR3 sequence is 16 residues long. This CDR3 is CAISDKDINSGNTIYF. The CDR3 DNA reads as TGTGCCATCAGTGACAAGGACATAAACTCTGGAAACACCATATATTTT.

V is TRBV29-1 and J is TRBJ1-2; 10 bases fit TRBD1. The CDR3 runs to 14 residues. CDR1 and CDR2 (germline): SQVTM, ANQGSEA. The trim removed 4 bases at V and 7 bases at J, leaving 9 bases unmatched. The CDR3 sequence is CSVGGTGDVSGYTF. DNA for the CDR3: TGCAGCGTTGGGGGGACAGGGGATGTGTCTGGCTACACCTTC. Based on the CDR3 plus reference TRBV29-1 and TRBJ1-2, the full variable domain is SAVISQKPSRDICQRGTSLTIQCQVDSQVTMMFWYRQQPGQSLTLIATANQGSEATYESGFVIDKFPISRPNLTFSTLTVSNMSPEDSSIYLCSVGGTGDVSGYTFGSGTRLTVV.

The chain carries TRBV10-3 and TRBJ1-1; D is undetermined. The CDR3 loop spans 14 amino acids. The germline V gene has CDR1 ENHRY and CDR2 SYGVKD. Deletions cut 4 bases from V and 4 bases from J, with 13 bases between. The CDR3 coding sequence is TGTGCCATCAGTGGGATTGAACTGAGCACTGAAGCTTTCTTT. Translation gives CAISGIELSTEAFF.

The V call is TRBV6-6, the J call TRBJ2-3; D call uncertain. Germline V gives CDR1 MNHNY, CDR2 SVGAGI (reference sequence). The CDR3 is 12 residues long. V lost 7 bases to trimming and J lost 2 bases, with 7 bases between them. The CDR3: CASTSNTDTQYF. Here the CDR3 DNA reads TGTGCCAGCACCTCTAACACAGATACGCAGTATTTT.

This clone has just one count. The chain has TRBV19 and TRBJ1-1; 7 nucleotides match TRBD1. Germline lookup yields CDR1 LNHDA and CDR2 SQIVND (reference sequence). The CDR3 is 13 residues long. V gave up 5 bases and J gave up 11 bases; unmatched junction bases: 11. The CDR3 DNA follows: TGTGCCAGTAGTCCAATACAGGGGCGCTCGGCTTTCTTT. Translated, it gives CASSPIQGRSAFF.

The chain links TRBV12-5 to TRBJ2-3; unclear D gene. There are 11 residues in the CDR3. V lost 4 bases and J lost 5, with 4 bases in between. In germline, CDR1 is LGHNT, CDR2 FRNRAP. CDR3 sequence (DNA): TGTGCTAGTGGTTCCGTAGATACGCAGTATTTT. This translates into CASGSVDTQYF.

This clone was recorded a few times. J is TRBJ1-5 and V is TRBV5-1; D is possibly TRBD1 (6 bases). Deletions cut 3 bases from V and 7 bases from J, with 14 bases between. The CDR3 totals 14 residues. Germline CDR1 is SGHRS and CDR2 is YFSETQ. The chain's CDR3 is CASSSIQGGQPQHF. The CDR3 bases are TGCGCCAGCAGCTCGATACAGGGAGGACAGCCCCAGCATTTT.

The rearrangement joins TRBV6-1 to TRBJ1-6, with D perhaps TRBD1 (6 bases). Between the trimmed V and J ends, which lost 4 bases and 5 bases, there was a span of 9 bases. CDR1 MNHNS and CDR2 SASEGT come from the germline V gene. The CDR3 runs 14 residues. The CDR3 protein is CASSVQGNNSPLHF. The CDR3 DNA is TGTGCCAGCAGTGTACAGGGCAATAATTCACCCCTCCACTTT.

The chain couples TRBV25-1 to TRBJ1-2; D possibly corresponds to TRBD1 (5 bases). CDR1 is MGHDK and CDR2 is SYGVNS in the germline V gene. Deletions cut 4 bases from V and 2 bases from J, with 11 bases between. The CDR3 contains 14 residues. CDR3: CASSVGRTNYGYTF. In DNA form, the CDR3 reads TGTGCCAGCAGTGTGGGACGGACAAACTATGGCTACACCTTC.

V usage is TRBV5-1 and J usage is TRBJ1-1, with D uncertain. With 5 bases removed from V and 4 bases from J, the gap between germline ends came to 12 bases. From germline, CDR1 is SGHRS and CDR2 YFSETQ. This CDR3 contains 13 residues. This CDR3 is CASRSDMGTEAFF. The CDR3 bases are TGCGCCAGCAGGTCCGATATGGGCACTGAAGCTTTCTTT.

The CDR3 loop is CASSEQDGYTF. CDR3 nucleotides: TGTGCCAGCAGTGAACAGGATGGCTACACCTTC. The chain joins TRBV2 to TRBJ1-2; no clear D. The germline gives CDR1 SNHLY, CDR2 FYNNEI. This CDR3 has 11 residues. The V end lost 2 bases, the J end lost 6 bases, and 4 bases lay between the germline ends.

The rearrangement links TRBV9 to TRBJ2-5, with a tentative D call TRBD2 (5 bases). Trimming removed 2 bases at V and 2 bases at J, with 16 bases between. The CDR3 is 16 residues long. Germline loops: CDR1 SGDLS, CDR2 YYNGEE. The CDR3 nucleotides are TGTGCCAGCAGCGTCCCCCCGAGGACGGGGCAAGAGACCCAGTACTTC. Translation: CASSVPPRTGQETQYF. Looking up the rest from reference TRBV9 and TRBJ2-5 gives the full variable domain: DSGVTQTPKHLITATGQRVTLRCSPRSGDLSVYWYQQSLDQGLQFLIQYYNGEERAKGNILERFSAQQFPDLHSELNLSSLELGDSALYFCASSVPPRTGQETQYFGPGTRLLVL.

A single count supports this clone. The sample carries other DNA sequences with the same CDR3. The J gene is TRBJ1-1, the V gene TRBV6-5; TRBD1 aligns across 7 bases. The V gene end was trimmed by 4 bases and the J gene end by 1 base; junction bases not matched to a gene: 0. From germline, CDR1 is MNHEY and CDR2 SVGAGI. This CDR3 has 13 amino acids. The chain's CDR3 is CASSWTGNTEAFF. The CDR3 DNA reads TGTGCCAGCAGTTGGACAGGGAACACTGAAGCTTTCTTT.

This chain joins TRBV5-1 and TRBJ2-3; D is perhaps TRBD1 or TRBD2 (6 bases each). The CDR3 extends over 14 amino acids. V was shortened by 8 bases and J by 0 bases, with 13 bases between the two germline ends. Germline V gives CDR1 SGHRS, CDR2 YFSETQ. The CDR3 coding sequence is TGCGCCAGTCTTAGGGGGGATAGCACAGATACGCAGTATTTT. It yields the protein CASLRGDSTDTQYF. The full variable domain, rest sourced from reference TRBV5-1 and TRBJ2-3, is KAGVTQTPRYLIKTRGQQVTLSCSPISGHRSVSWYQQTPGQGLQFLFEYFSETQRNKGNFPGRFSGRQFSNSRSEMNVSTLELGDSALYLCASLRGDSTDTQYFGPGTRLTVL.